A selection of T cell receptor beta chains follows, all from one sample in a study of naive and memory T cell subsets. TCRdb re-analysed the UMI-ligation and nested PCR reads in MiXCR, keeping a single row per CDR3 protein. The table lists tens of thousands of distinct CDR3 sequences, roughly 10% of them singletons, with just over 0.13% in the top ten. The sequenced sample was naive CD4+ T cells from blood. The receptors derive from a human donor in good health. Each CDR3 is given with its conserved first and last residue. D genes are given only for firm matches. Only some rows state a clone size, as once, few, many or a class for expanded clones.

cdr3_nt: TGTGCCAGCAGCCAGACAGTCACCGGGGAGCTGTTTTTT; cdr3_aa: CASSQTVTGELFF; j_call: TRBJ2-2; clone_size: -; d_call: -; v_call: TRBV3-1
cdr3_nt: TGCAGCGTTGGACAGGGAAACACTGAAGCTTTCTTT; cdr3_aa: CSVGQGNTEAFF; j_call: TRBJ1-1; clone_size: -; d_call: TRBD1; v_call: TRBV29-1
cdr3_nt: TGTGCCAGCAGCAAACGAGCAGTGGACTCCTACAATGAGCAGTTCTTC; cdr3_aa: CASSKRAVDSYNEQFF; j_call: TRBJ2-1; clone_size: many; d_call: -; v_call: TRBV21-1
cdr3_nt: TGCAGTATCCTGGGAGGGGCTACAGATACGCAGTATTTT; cdr3_aa: CSILGGATDTQYF; j_call: TRBJ2-3; clone_size: few; d_call: TRBD2; v_call: TRBV20-1
cdr3_nt: TGTGCCAGCTCCACGGGGGGACAGAGCGGTGAAAAACTGTTTTTT; cdr3_aa: CASSTGGQSGEKLFF; j_call: TRBJ1-4; clone_size: many; d_call: TRBD1; v_call: TRBV9
cdr3_nt: TGCAGTGCTAGAGATAGCGGGGGGAGTGGAAAACTGTTTTTT; cdr3_aa: CSARDSGGSGKLFF; j_call: TRBJ1-4; clone_size: -; d_call: -; v_call: TRBV20-1
cdr3_nt: TGCAGTGCTAGCTCAGGGGCCGGGGAGCTGTTTTTT; cdr3_aa: CSASSGAGELFF; j_call: TRBJ2-2; clone_size: few; d_call: -; v_call: TRBV20-1
cdr3_nt: TGCGCCAGCAGTCGACTAGAAGGACAAGTCGGGGAGCAGTACTTC; cdr3_aa: CASSRLEGQVGEQYF; j_call: TRBJ2-7; clone_size: few; d_call: -; v_call: TRBV5-1
cdr3_nt: TGCAGTGCTAAGGGGCGCATTCAGTACTTC; cdr3_aa: CSAKGRIQYF; j_call: TRBJ2-4; clone_size: many; d_call: -; v_call: TRBV20-1
cdr3_nt: TGTGCCAGCAGCTTACGGGGGCGTCACGAGCAGTACTTC; cdr3_aa: CASSLRGRHEQYF; j_call: TRBJ2-7; clone_size: few; d_call: -; v_call: TRBV7-2
cdr3_nt: TGCAGTGCTAGAATACTAGCGGCCTATACAGATACGCAGTATTTT; cdr3_aa: CSARILAAYTDTQYF; j_call: TRBJ2-3; clone_size: many; d_call: TRBD2; v_call: TRBV20-1
cdr3_nt: TGTGCCAGCGCTCGGGACAGGGGGAAAGAGACCCAGTACTTC; cdr3_aa: CASARDRGKETQYF; j_call: TRBJ2-5; clone_size: -; d_call: TRBD1; v_call: TRBV2
cdr3_nt: TGTGCCATCACCGGGCCAAACACCATATATTTT; cdr3_aa: CAITGPNTIYF; j_call: TRBJ1-3; clone_size: few; d_call: -; v_call: TRBV12-3/TRBV12-4
cdr3_nt: TGCGCCAGCAGCTTGGGATTGACAGGGGGCACCGGGGAGCTGTTTTTT; cdr3_aa: CASSLGLTGGTGELFF; j_call: TRBJ2-2; clone_size: once; d_call: TRBD1; v_call: TRBV5-1
cdr3_nt: TGTGCCAGCAGTCGCCGGACACCCCCCTACGAGCAGTACTTC; cdr3_aa: CASSRRTPPYEQYF; j_call: TRBJ2-7; clone_size: few; d_call: -; v_call: TRBV6-5
cdr3_nt: TGTGCCAGCAGCCCCGGGACTAGCGACGAGCAGTACTTC; cdr3_aa: CASSPGTSDEQYF; j_call: TRBJ2-7; clone_size: -; d_call: TRBD2; v_call: TRBV4-2
cdr3_nt: TGCGCCAGCAGCTTGGAGGGCCCGGGGGGCAGTCAGCCCCAGCATTTT; cdr3_aa: CASSLEGPGGSQPQHF; j_call: TRBJ1-5; clone_size: -; d_call: -; v_call: TRBV5-1
cdr3_nt: TGCAGTGCTGGTCGGGACAGGGGCTGGAGCTCCTACGAGCAGTACTTC; cdr3_aa: CSAGRDRGWSSYEQYF; j_call: TRBJ2-7; clone_size: -; d_call: TRBD1; v_call: TRBV20-1
cdr3_nt: TGTGCCAGCAGCAGCGTAGGGGTTCAGCCCCAGCATTTT; cdr3_aa: CASSSVGVQPQHF; j_call: TRBJ1-5; clone_size: -; d_call: -; v_call: TRBV7-9
cdr3_nt: TGTGCCACCAGTGATCCCCACGGAGGCTATGGTGATGAGCAGTTCTTC; cdr3_aa: CATSDPHGGYGDEQFF; j_call: TRBJ2-1; clone_size: -; d_call: -; v_call: TRBV24-1
cdr3_nt: TGTGCCAGCAGCTTGTCCGGGAGAGGCGCGGAGACCCAGTACTTC; cdr3_aa: CASSLSGRGAETQYF; j_call: TRBJ2-5; clone_size: many; d_call: -; v_call: TRBV5-4
cdr3_nt: TGTGCCAGCAGACCTAGCGGGAGTAGCAATGAGCAGTTCTTC; cdr3_aa: CASRPSGSSNEQFF; j_call: TRBJ2-1; clone_size: many; d_call: TRBD2; v_call: TRBV5-5
cdr3_nt: TGTGCCAGCAGTTACGCGGGGACAGGGCGAGAGACCCAGTACTTC; cdr3_aa: CASSYAGTGRETQYF; j_call: TRBJ2-5; clone_size: many; d_call: TRBD1; v_call: TRBV6-6
cdr3_nt: TGTGCCAGCAGTTACTCTGTCGGTTGGGCGGTGAACACTGAAGCTTTCTTT; cdr3_aa: CASSYSVGWAVNTEAFF; j_call: TRBJ1-1; clone_size: many; d_call: -; v_call: TRBV6-5
cdr3_nt: TGTGCCAGCAGCTTAGTGGTCGGTGGGCAGTTCTTC; cdr3_aa: CASSLVVGGQFF; j_call: TRBJ2-1; clone_size: few; d_call: -; v_call: TRBV11-1
cdr3_nt: TGTGCCAGCAGTTTAGGGAGGACTAGCGGGAGACCCAGCACAGATACGCAGTATTTT; cdr3_aa: CASSLGRTSGRPSTDTQYF; j_call: TRBJ2-3; clone_size: many; d_call: TRBD2; v_call: TRBV12-3/TRBV12-4
cdr3_nt: TGTGCCAGCAGGACGACAGTAACAGATACGCAGTATTTT; cdr3_aa: CASRTTVTDTQYF; j_call: TRBJ2-3; clone_size: -; d_call: -; v_call: TRBV7-2
cdr3_nt: TGTGCCAGCTCCCCAACGGGTGTTCCCAACACTGAAGCTTTCTTT; cdr3_aa: CASSPTGVPNTEAFF; j_call: TRBJ1-1; clone_size: few; d_call: -; v_call: TRBV18
cdr3_nt: TGTGCCAGCAGCTTCCGGGGGGGGGATCAGCCCCAGCATTTT; cdr3_aa: CASSFRGGDQPQHF; j_call: TRBJ1-5; clone_size: -; d_call: -; v_call: TRBV7-2
cdr3_nt: TGTGCCAGCAGTTTCACATCTGAAGCTTTCTTT; cdr3_aa: CASSFTSEAFF; j_call: TRBJ1-1; clone_size: -; d_call: -; v_call: TRBV12-3/TRBV12-4
cdr3_nt: TGTGCCACCAGCAGAGACCTGGATAGGGGCAATGAGCAGTTCTTC; cdr3_aa: CATSRDLDRGNEQFF; j_call: TRBJ2-1; clone_size: few; d_call: -; v_call: TRBV15
cdr3_nt: TGTGCCAGCAGTGACTCCCTTGGGGTGAACACTGAAGCTTTCTTT; cdr3_aa: CASSDSLGVNTEAFF; j_call: TRBJ1-1; clone_size: -; d_call: -; v_call: TRBV12-3/TRBV12-4
cdr3_nt: TGTGCCAGCAGCCAAGATTGGGGCAGTCTCTCTGGAAACACCATATATTTT; cdr3_aa: CASSQDWGSLSGNTIYF; j_call: TRBJ1-3; clone_size: -; d_call: -; v_call: TRBV3-1
cdr3_nt: TGTGCCAGCTCACCTAGCTGGAGCGGGTACGAGCAGTACTTC; cdr3_aa: CASSPSWSGYEQYF; j_call: TRBJ2-7; clone_size: -; d_call: -; v_call: TRBV18
cdr3_nt: TGCAGTGCTAGAGACAGAATACAGGGGAACACCGGGGAGCTGTTTTTT; cdr3_aa: CSARDRIQGNTGELFF; j_call: TRBJ2-2; clone_size: few; d_call: -; v_call: TRBV20-1
cdr3_nt: TGTGCCAGCAGGTCTGGGGGGGTGACTGAAGCTTTCTTT; cdr3_aa: CASRSGGVTEAFF; j_call: TRBJ1-1; clone_size: -; d_call: -; v_call: TRBV7-9
cdr3_nt: TGTGCCTGGAGTGTACCCGGACAGGGCTACGAGCAGTACTTC; cdr3_aa: CAWSVPGQGYEQYF; j_call: TRBJ2-7; clone_size: -; d_call: TRBD1; v_call: TRBV30
cdr3_nt: TGTGCCAGCAGCTACCCTGGACTAGCGGAGACCCAGTACTTC; cdr3_aa: CASSYPGLAETQYF; j_call: TRBJ2-5; clone_size: -; d_call: TRBD2; v_call: TRBV4-2
cdr3_nt: TGTGCCAGCAGTAGGAACAGGGGGCGGGTGAACACTGAAGCTTTCTTT; cdr3_aa: CASSRNRGRVNTEAFF; j_call: TRBJ1-1; clone_size: -; d_call: TRBD1; v_call: TRBV6-5
cdr3_nt: TGTGCCAGCAGCTCGCCAGGGGGGCTGTCCTACGAGCAGTACTTC; cdr3_aa: CASSSPGGLSYEQYF; j_call: TRBJ2-7; clone_size: -; d_call: -; v_call: TRBV7-2
cdr3_nt: TGTGCCAGCAGCGTTCGGCTGACTAGCACCAACACCGGGGAGCTGTTTTTT; cdr3_aa: CASSVRLTSTNTGELFF; j_call: TRBJ2-2; clone_size: many; d_call: TRBD2; v_call: TRBV11-1
cdr3_nt: TGTGCCAGCAGTTTGGTAAGCCAAATAGGCACTGAAGCTTTCTTT; cdr3_aa: CASSLVSQIGTEAFF; j_call: TRBJ1-1; clone_size: -; d_call: -; v_call: TRBV12-3/TRBV12-4
cdr3_nt: TGTGCCAGCAGCCAAGGAGGCTCTACTGAAGCTTTCTTT; cdr3_aa: CASSQGGSTEAFF; j_call: TRBJ1-1; clone_size: -; d_call: -; v_call: TRBV3-1
cdr3_nt: TGTGCCAGCAGTCCGGGGTTTACCTACGAGCAGTACTTC; cdr3_aa: CASSPGFTYEQYF; j_call: TRBJ2-7; clone_size: -; d_call: -; v_call: TRBV2
cdr3_nt: TGTGCCAGCAGTCTTAGCTGGCAGGGGGTGTCAAGGACTGAAGCTTTCTTT; cdr3_aa: CASSLSWQGVSRTEAFF; j_call: TRBJ1-1; clone_size: -; d_call: TRBD1; v_call: TRBV12-3/TRBV12-4
cdr3_nt: TGTGCCAGCAGCCTCAGTGGCGGGGCCAACGTCCTGACTTTC; cdr3_aa: CASSLSGGANVLTF; j_call: TRBJ2-6; clone_size: many; d_call: -; v_call: TRBV12-3/TRBV12-4
cdr3_nt: TGTGCCAGCAGCCTTAGGGGTCGCGAAGCTTTCTTT; cdr3_aa: CASSLRGREAFF; j_call: TRBJ1-1; clone_size: -; d_call: -; v_call: TRBV6-6
cdr3_nt: TGCAGCGTGCGGACTAGCGCAAAAGAGACCCAGTACTTC; cdr3_aa: CSVRTSAKETQYF; j_call: TRBJ2-5; clone_size: many; d_call: TRBD2; v_call: TRBV29-1
cdr3_nt: TGTGCCAGCACGCTCCCACAAGAGACCCAGTACTTC; cdr3_aa: CASTLPQETQYF; j_call: TRBJ2-5; clone_size: few; d_call: -; v_call: TRBV6-6
cdr3_nt: TGTGCCATCAGTGTTGCGGGAGGGCCTTCAGAGACCCAGTACTTC; cdr3_aa: CAISVAGGPSETQYF; j_call: TRBJ2-5; clone_size: -; d_call: TRBD2; v_call: TRBV10-3
cdr3_nt: TGCAGTGCCAGGATGACCCGGGATTCACCCCTCCACTTT; cdr3_aa: CSARMTRDSPLHF; j_call: TRBJ1-6; clone_size: -; d_call: -; v_call: TRBV20-1
cdr3_nt: TGCGCCAGCAGCCGGACAGGGTTCTCTGGGGCCAACGTCCTGACTTTC; cdr3_aa: CASSRTGFSGANVLTF; j_call: TRBJ2-6; clone_size: few; d_call: TRBD1; v_call: TRBV4-3
cdr3_nt: TGCAGTGCTAGTGACAGCTATGGCTACACCTTC; cdr3_aa: CSASDSYGYTF; j_call: TRBJ1-2; clone_size: -; d_call: -; v_call: TRBV20-1
cdr3_nt: TGTGCCAGCAGTCGGTCAGGAGGGCGGCGGTCCACTGAAGCTTTCTTT; cdr3_aa: CASSRSGGRRSTEAFF; j_call: TRBJ1-1; clone_size: -; d_call: -; v_call: TRBV12-3/TRBV12-4
cdr3_nt: TGTGCTAGTGGTTTGGCCGGTCCGGGGGGCTACACCTTC; cdr3_aa: CASGLAGPGGYTF; j_call: TRBJ1-2; clone_size: -; d_call: -; v_call: TRBV12-5